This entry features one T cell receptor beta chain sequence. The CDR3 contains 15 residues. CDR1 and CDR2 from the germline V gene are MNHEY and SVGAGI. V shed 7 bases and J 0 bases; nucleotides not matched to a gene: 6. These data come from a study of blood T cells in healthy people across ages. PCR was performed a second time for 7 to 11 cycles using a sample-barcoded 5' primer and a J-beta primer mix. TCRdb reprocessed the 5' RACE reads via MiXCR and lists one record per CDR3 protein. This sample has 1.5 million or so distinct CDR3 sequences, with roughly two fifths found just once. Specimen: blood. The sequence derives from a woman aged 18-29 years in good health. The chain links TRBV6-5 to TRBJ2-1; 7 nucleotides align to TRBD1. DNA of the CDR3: TGTGCCAGCACCCAGGGGGTGAGCTCCTACAATGAGCAGTTCTTC. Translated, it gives CASTQGVSSYNEQFF.